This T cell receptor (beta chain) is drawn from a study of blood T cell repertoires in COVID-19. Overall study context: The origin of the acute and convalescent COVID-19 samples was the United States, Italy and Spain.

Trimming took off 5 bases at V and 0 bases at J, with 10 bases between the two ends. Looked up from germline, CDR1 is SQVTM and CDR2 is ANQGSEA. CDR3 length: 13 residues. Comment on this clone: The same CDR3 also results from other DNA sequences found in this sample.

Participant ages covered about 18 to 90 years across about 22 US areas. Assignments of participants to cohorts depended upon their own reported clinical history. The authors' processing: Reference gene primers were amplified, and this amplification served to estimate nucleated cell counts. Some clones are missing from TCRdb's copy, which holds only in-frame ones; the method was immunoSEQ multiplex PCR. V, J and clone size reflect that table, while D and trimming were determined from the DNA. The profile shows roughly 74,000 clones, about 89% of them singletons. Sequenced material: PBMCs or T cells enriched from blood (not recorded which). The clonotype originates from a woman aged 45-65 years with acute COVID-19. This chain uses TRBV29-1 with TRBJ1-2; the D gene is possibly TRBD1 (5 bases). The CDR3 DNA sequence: TGCAGCGTTAGTTTCAGGGCTAACTATGGCTACACCTTC. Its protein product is CSVSFRANYGYTF.